This passage covers 7 T cell receptor beta chains from one sample sequenced in a study of T cells after posttransplantation cyclophosphamide. Measured with immunoSEQ multiplex PCR; TCRdb has only the in-frame clones, and not every one. Here the sample spans tens of thousands of clones, 95% to 99% being singletons. Sequenced sample: naive CD8+ T cells sorted from PBMCs. These receptor sequences come from a man in his forties in good health, CMV-negative, and a related stem cell transplant donor.

The chain carries TRBV2 and TRBJ2-3; 9 bases align to TRBD1. The trim removed 5 bases at V and 4 bases at J, leaving 13 bases unmatched. The CDR3 has 17 residues. Germline V CDR1 and CDR2: SNHLY, FYNNEI. In nucleotides, the CDR3 is TGTGCCAGCAGTTTCCCTGGGGGGGACAGGGACCCAGATACGCAGTATTTT. Translating gives CASSFPGGDRDPDTQYF.

The chain has TRBV16 and TRBJ2-1, with no clear D. Germline V gives CDR1 KGHSY, CDR2 FQNENV. V lost 5 bases, J lost 7 bases, and 9 bases lay in between. The CDR3 consists of 12 residues. CDR3 protein: CASSSPVNEQFF. CDR3 sequence (DNA): TGTGCCAGCAGCTCCCCAGTGAATGAGCAGTTCTTC.

The chain employs TRBV7-9 and TRBJ1-1; no definite D call. Germline V CDR1 and CDR2: SEHNR, FQNEAQ (reference sequence). With 5 bases removed from V and 0 bases from J, the gap between germline ends came to 13 bases. The CDR3 loop spans 15 amino acids. Here the CDR3 reads CASSATVIMNTEAFF. As DNA, the CDR3 is TGTGCCAGCAGCGCCACAGTTATTATGAACACTGAAGCTTTCTTT.

The chain recombines TRBV5-5 with TRBJ2-5; 10 bases align to TRBD2. Germline CDR1 SGHKS, CDR2 YYEKEE (reference sequence). Unmatched junction bases numbered 10, after V lost 4 bases and J lost 1 base. This CDR3 has 17 residues. The CDR3 region has the DNA TGTGCCAGCAGCGGTCCTAGCGGGAGATCCCTCCAAGAGACCCAGTACTTC. Translation: CASSGPSGRSLQETQYF.

This chain joins TRBV23-1 and TRBJ2-1; a possible D gene is TRBD1 (5 bases). TRBV23-1 is an open reading frame, and its role is uncertain. V shed 7 bases and J shed 6 bases, with 16 bases lying between them. This CDR3 region has 14 residues. The CDR3 reads CASTPRGHPNEQFF. The CDR3 region has the DNA TGCGCCAGCACCCCAAGGGGTCATCCCAATGAGCAGTTCTTC.

This sequence joins TRBV7-6 and TRBJ2-3; D unclear. Germline loops: CDR1 SGHVS, CDR2 FNYEAQ. Deletions cut 5 bases from V and 2 bases from J, with 8 bases between. This CDR3 is 13 amino acids long. The CDR3 region has the DNA TGTGCCAGCAGCCCCAGAAACACAGATACGCAGTATTTT. It yields the protein CASSPRNTDTQYF.

The chain joins TRBV9 to TRBJ2-1, with 7 bases lining up with TRBD2. J lost 3 bases, V lost 3 bases, and 6 bases had no gene match. The CDR3 is 15 amino acids. In germline, CDR1 is SGDLS, CDR2 YYNGEE. The CDR3 spells CASSAGGRSYNEQFF. In DNA, the CDR3 is TGTGCCAGCAGCGCGGGCGGGAGAAGCTACAATGAGCAGTTCTTC.